This is a list of T cell receptor beta chains from one sample in a study of OX40 agonist ivuxolimab in advanced cancers. Profiled with immunoSEQ multiplex PCR; TCRdb holds only in-frame clones, not every one. This sample yields roughly 46,000 clones, of which roughly nine tenths are seen a single time; around 14% belongs to the top ten. Material: CD4+ or CD8+ T cells sorted from blood, obtained in a trial of the OX40 agonist ivuxolimab. Every receptor here comes from an adult with an advanced solid tumor such as melanoma, head and neck, liver or kidney cancer. Both conserved end residues are part of each CDR3. A D gene is named only where the DNA matches it firmly.

J: TRBJ1-1; V: TRBV5-1; D: -; DNA: TGCGCCAGCAGTACGGGGGGGCCGAACACTGAAGCTTTCTTT; CDR3: CASSTGGPNTEAFF
J: TRBJ2-5; V: TRBV5-4; D: TRBD1; DNA: TGTGCCAGCAGCTCGGACAGGGTAGTCGGTGAGCAGTACTTC; CDR3: CASSSDRVVGEQYF
J: TRBJ2-1; V: TRBV11-3; D: TRBD2; DNA: TGTGCCAGCAGCTTAGGACTAGCGGTAGGGAATGAGCAGTTCTTC; CDR3: CASSLGLAVGNEQFF
J: TRBJ2-2; V: TRBV11-3; D: -; DNA: TGTGCCAGCAGCGGCCGGTCGTGGACCGGGGAGCTGTTTTTT; CDR3: CASSGRSWTGELFF
J: TRBJ2-1; V: TRBV20-1; D: -; DNA: TGCAGTGCTAGAGATTCGCATGAGCAGTTCTTC; CDR3: CSARDSHEQFF
J: TRBJ1-5; V: TRBV21-1; D: -; DNA: TGTGCCAGCAGCAAAGTTCGGAGCCGTCAGCCCCAGCATTTT; CDR3: CASSKVRSRQPQHF
J: TRBJ2-7; V: TRBV28; D: TRBD2; DNA: TGTGCCAGTTCGGCGAGACTAGCGGGAGGTTACGAGCAGTACTTC; CDR3: CASSARLAGGYEQYF
J: TRBJ2-2; V: TRBV5-1; D: -; DNA: TGCGCCAGCAGCTTTACCACCGGGGAGCTGTTTTTT; CDR3: CASSFTTGELFF
J: TRBJ2-7; V: TRBV6-6; D: -; DNA: TGTGCCAGCTCGGCGGGGCACTCCTACGAGCAGTACTTC; CDR3: CASSAGHSYEQYF
J: TRBJ1-6; V: TRBV11-2; D: -; DNA: TGTGCCAGCAGCCGGGCCCAGGGCAGCTCCTATAATTCACCCCTCCACTTT; CDR3: CASSRAQGSSYNSPLHF
J: TRBJ2-1; V: TRBV5-1; D: -; DNA: TGCGCCAGCAGCTTGGCACAGGTGGGGGGCAATGAGCAGTTCTTC; CDR3: CASSLAQVGGNEQFF
J: TRBJ1-3; V: TRBV4-1; D: -; DNA: TGCGCCAGCAGCCTTCTACAGCTCATTGGGAACACCATATATTTT; CDR3: CASSLLQLIGNTIYF